A single sample gave rise to the 9 T cell receptor beta chains below, sequenced in a study of blood T cell repertoires in COVID-19. Profiling relied on immunoSEQ multiplex PCR, and the TCRdb table lists in-frame clones only, not all of them. The sample has a few hundred thousand clones, 70% to 90% seen once. Material for sequencing was PBMCs or T cells enriched from blood (not recorded which). The receptor set was obtained from a woman between 18 and 29 years old who had recovered from COVID-19.

V is TRBV5-5 and J is TRBJ1-1; no clear D gene. The germline CDR1 and CDR2 sequences are SGHKS and YYEKEE (reference sequence). CDR3 length: 15 residues. The germline V and J ends were trimmed by 2 bases and 0 bases, with 11 bases remaining between them. The CDR3 here is CASSFGTVMNTEAFF. In DNA form, the CDR3 reads TGTGCCAGCAGCTTTGGTACAGTGATGAACACTGAAGCTTTCTTT. Variable domain in full (rest from reference TRBV5-5 and TRBJ1-1): DAGVTQSPTHLIKTRGQQVTLRCSPISGHKSVSWYQQVLGQGPQFIFQYYEKEERGRGNFPDRFSARQFPNYSSELNVNALLLGDSALYLCASSFGTVMNTEAFFGQGTRLTVV.

V and J are TRBV3-1 (or the pseudogene TRBV3-2) and TRBJ1-3; D not resolved. CDR3 length: 15 residues. The germline CDR1 and CDR2 sequences are LGHDT and YNNKEL (reference sequence). V lost 0 bases to trimming and J lost 0 bases, with 6 bases between them. Here the CDR3 reads CASSQERNSGNTIYF. The CDR3 nucleotides read TGTGCCAGCAGCCAAGAGAGGAACTCTGGAAACACCATATATTTT.

This CDR3 is CASSPDRDNEKLFF. In DNA, the CDR3 is TGTGCCAGCAGTCCGGACAGGGACAATGAAAAACTGTTTTTT. The J gene is TRBJ1-4, the V gene TRBV6-5, with 8 bases matching TRBD1. The J segment lost 5 bases and the V segment lost 5 bases, leaving 4 bases of the junction unmatched. The CDR3 contains 14 residues. CDR1 is MNHEY, CDR2 SVGAGI, per germline.

This clone was observed a single time. The chain carries TRBV19 and TRBJ1-1, with 7 nucleotides matching TRBD1. The CDR3 covers 14 residues. The trim removed 6 bases at V and 3 bases at J, leaving 7 bases unmatched. Germline assignment: CDR1 LNHDA and CDR2 SQIVND (reference sequence). The CDR3 loop is CASRMTGTYTEAFF. The DNA of the CDR3 is TGTGCCAGTAGGATGACAGGGACCTACACTGAAGCTTTCTTT. Looking up the rest from reference TRBV19 and TRBJ1-1 gives the full variable domain: DGGITQSPKYLFRKEGQNVTLSCEQNLNHDAMYWYRQDPGQGLRLIYYSQIVNDFQKGDIAEGYSVSREKKESFPLTVTSAQKNPTAFYLCASRMTGTYTEAFFGQGTRLTVV.

This clone was found a few times. The chain couples TRBV19 to TRBJ2-7; D remains unclear. Germline V CDR1 and CDR2: LNHDA, SQIVND (reference sequence). The CDR3 sequence is 13 residues long. V lost 6 bases and J lost 3, with 12 bases in between. The CDR3 region is CASSGSNNYEQYF. As DNA, the CDR3 is TGTGCCAGTAGCGGGTCTAACAACTACGAGCAGTACTTC.

This clone has only a few counts. The CDR3: CASSVVPFGEGDTEAFF. CDR3 DNA sequence: TGTGCCAGCAGCGTAGTACCATTCGGGGAGGGGGACACTGAAGCTTTCTTT. V and J are TRBV9 and TRBJ1-1, with D perhaps matching TRBD1 (6 bases). V shed 0 bases and J shed 3 bases, with 18 bases lying between them. Per the germline V gene, CDR1 is SGDLS and CDR2 is YYNGEE. This CDR3 has 17 amino acids.

In this sample, this clone turned up once. The chain has TRBV7-2 and TRBJ2-3, with a tentative D call TRBD2 (6 bases). The germline V gene encodes CDR1 SGHTA and CDR2 FQGNSA. V was clipped by 2 bases and J by 1 base, with 7 bases between them. The CDR3 sequence is 14 residues long. The CDR3 loop reads CASSLSSGTDTQYF. CDR3 DNA: TGTGCCAGCAGCTTATCTAGCGGCACAGATACGCAGTATTTT. Complete variable domain (other parts from reference TRBV7-2 and TRBJ2-3): GAGVSQSPSNKVTEKGKDVELRCDPISGHTALYWYRQSLGQGLEFLIYFQGNSAPDKSGLPSDRFSAERTGGSVSTLTIQRTQQEDSAVYLCASSLSSGTDTQYFGPGTRLTVL.

The chain combines TRBV15 with TRBJ1-4, with no clear D. CDR3 length equals 18 residues. CDR1 is LNHNV and CDR2 is YYDKDF in the germline V gene (reference sequence). V was shortened by 0 bases and J by 6 bases, with 20 bases between the two germline ends. CDR3 sequence reads: CATSREEGWTFEDEKLFF. The CDR3 nucleotides are TGTGCCACCAGCAGAGAGGAGGGATGGACGTTTGAGGATGAAAAACTGTTTTTT.

The rearrangement joins TRBV3-1 (or the pseudogene TRBV3-2) to TRBJ1-1, with D maybe TRBD1 (6 bases). The CDR3 has 13 amino acids. Germline CDR1 and CDR2: LGHDT and YNNKEL (reference sequence). V lost 3 bases and J lost 5, with 10 bases in between. The CDR3 is CASSQGALTEAFF. CDR3 coding DNA: TGTGCCAGCAGCCAGGGGGCGTTAACTGAAGCTTTCTTT.